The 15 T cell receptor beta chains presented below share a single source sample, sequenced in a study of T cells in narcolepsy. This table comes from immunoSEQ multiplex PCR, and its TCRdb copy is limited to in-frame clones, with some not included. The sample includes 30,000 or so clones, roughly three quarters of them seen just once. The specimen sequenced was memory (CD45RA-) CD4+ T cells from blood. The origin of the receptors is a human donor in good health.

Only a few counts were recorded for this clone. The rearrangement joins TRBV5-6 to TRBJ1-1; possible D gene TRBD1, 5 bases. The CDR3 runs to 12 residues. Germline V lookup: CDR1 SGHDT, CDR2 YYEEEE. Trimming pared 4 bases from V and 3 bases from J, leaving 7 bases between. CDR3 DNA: TGTGCCAGCAGCCGACAGCACACTGAAGCTTTCTTT. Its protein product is CASSRQHTEAFF.

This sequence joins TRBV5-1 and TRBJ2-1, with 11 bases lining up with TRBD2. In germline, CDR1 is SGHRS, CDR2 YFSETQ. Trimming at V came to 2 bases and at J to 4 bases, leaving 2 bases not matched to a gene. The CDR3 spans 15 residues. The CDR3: CASSLGLAGYNEQFF. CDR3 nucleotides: TGCGCCAGCAGCTTAGGACTAGCGGGTTACAATGAGCAGTTCTTC.

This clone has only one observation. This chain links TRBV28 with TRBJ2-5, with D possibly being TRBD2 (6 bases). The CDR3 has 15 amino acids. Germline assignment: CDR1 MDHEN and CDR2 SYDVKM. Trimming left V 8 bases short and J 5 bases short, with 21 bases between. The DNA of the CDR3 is TGTGCCAGCGGGGCCTTCGCGCTAGCGAAGGAGACCCAGTACTTC. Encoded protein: CASGAFALAKETQYF.

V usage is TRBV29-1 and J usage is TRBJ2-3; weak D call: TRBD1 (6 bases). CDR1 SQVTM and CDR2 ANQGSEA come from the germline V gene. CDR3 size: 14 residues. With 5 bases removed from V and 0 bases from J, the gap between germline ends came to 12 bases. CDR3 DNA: TGCAGCGTTACCACAGGGTCGAGCACAGATACGCAGTATTTT. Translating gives CSVTTGSSTDTQYF.

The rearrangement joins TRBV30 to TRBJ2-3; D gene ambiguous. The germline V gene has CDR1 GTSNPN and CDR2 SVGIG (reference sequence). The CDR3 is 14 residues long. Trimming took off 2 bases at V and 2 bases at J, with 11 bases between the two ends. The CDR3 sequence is CAWSRIGPTDTQYF. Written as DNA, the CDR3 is TGTGCCTGGAGTAGGATCGGCCCCACAGATACGCAGTATTTT.

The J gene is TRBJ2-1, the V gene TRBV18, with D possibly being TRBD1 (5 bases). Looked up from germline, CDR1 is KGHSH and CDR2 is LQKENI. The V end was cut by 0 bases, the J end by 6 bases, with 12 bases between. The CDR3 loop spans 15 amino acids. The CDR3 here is CASSPPRQGGNEQFF. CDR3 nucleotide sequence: TGTGCCAGCTCACCACCGAGGCAGGGCGGCAATGAGCAGTTCTTC.

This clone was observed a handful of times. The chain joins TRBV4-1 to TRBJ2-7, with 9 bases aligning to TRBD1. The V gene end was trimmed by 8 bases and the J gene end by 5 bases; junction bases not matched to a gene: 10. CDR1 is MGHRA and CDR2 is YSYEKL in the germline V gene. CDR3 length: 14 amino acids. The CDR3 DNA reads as TGCGCCAGCCGCCGGGGACAGGGCGGGGACGAGCAGTACTTC. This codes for CASRRGQGGDEQYF.

The CDR3 coding sequence is TGCGCCAGCAGTGAGGTGCAGAGGGGCACTGAAGCTTTCTTT. It is translated as CASSEVQRGTEAFF. The V gene is TRBV10-2, the J gene TRBJ1-1; the D gene is possibly TRBD1 (5 bases). This CDR3 has 14 residues. Germline loops: CDR1 WSHSY, CDR2 SAAADI. V shed 2 bases and J shed 4 bases, with 11 bases lying between them.

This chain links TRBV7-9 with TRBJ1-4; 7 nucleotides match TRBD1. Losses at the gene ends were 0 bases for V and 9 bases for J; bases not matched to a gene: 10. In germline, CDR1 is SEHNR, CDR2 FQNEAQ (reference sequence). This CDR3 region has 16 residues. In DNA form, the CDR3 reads TGTGCCAGCAGCTTAGCGGGGACAGACATAGGCAAAAAACTGTTTTTT. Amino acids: CASSLAGTDIGKKLFF. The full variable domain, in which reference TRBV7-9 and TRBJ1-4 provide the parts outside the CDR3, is DTGVSQNPRHKITKRGQNVTFRCDPISEHNRLYWYRQTLGQGPEFLTYFQNEAQLEKSRLLSDRFSAERPKGSFSTLEIQRTEQGDSAMYLCASSLAGTDIGKKLFFGSGTQLSVL.

The DNA of the CDR3 is TGTGCCAGCAGCGGTGGGACAGTCACTGAAGCTTTCTTT. It yields the protein CASSGGTVTEAFF. V gene TRBV5-4 combines with J gene TRBJ1-1; 7 nucleotides agree with TRBD1. This CDR3 is 13 amino acids long. Looked up from germline, CDR1 is SGHNT and CDR2 is YYREEE (reference sequence). V shed 4 bases, J shed 4 bases, and the junction held 4 bases outside the gene matches.

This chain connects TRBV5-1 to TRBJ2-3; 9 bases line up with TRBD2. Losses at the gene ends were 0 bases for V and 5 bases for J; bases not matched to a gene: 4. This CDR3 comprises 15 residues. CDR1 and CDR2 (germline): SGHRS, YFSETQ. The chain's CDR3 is CASSLEVSGGDTQYF. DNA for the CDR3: TGCGCCAGCAGCTTGGAAGTTAGCGGGGGAGATACGCAGTATTTT.

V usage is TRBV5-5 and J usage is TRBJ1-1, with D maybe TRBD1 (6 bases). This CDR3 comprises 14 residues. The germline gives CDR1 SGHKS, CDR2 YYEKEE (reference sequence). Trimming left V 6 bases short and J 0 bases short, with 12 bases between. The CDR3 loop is CASIPRGLNTEAFF. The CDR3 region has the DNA TGTGCCAGCATCCCGAGGGGGTTGAACACTGAAGCTTTCTTT.

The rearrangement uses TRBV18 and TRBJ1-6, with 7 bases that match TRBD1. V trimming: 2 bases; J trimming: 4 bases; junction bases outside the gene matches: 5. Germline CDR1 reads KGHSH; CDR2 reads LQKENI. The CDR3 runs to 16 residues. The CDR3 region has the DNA TGTGCCAGCTCACCATTGGCGGGACAGTATAATTCACCCCTCCACTTT. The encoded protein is CASSPLAGQYNSPLHF.

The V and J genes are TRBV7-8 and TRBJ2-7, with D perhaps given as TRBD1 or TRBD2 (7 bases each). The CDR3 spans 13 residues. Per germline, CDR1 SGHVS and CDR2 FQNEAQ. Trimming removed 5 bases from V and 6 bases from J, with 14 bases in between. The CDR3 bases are TGTGCCAGCAGCCTCGACAGGGAGGGCGAGCAGTACTTC. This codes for CASSLDREGEQYF.

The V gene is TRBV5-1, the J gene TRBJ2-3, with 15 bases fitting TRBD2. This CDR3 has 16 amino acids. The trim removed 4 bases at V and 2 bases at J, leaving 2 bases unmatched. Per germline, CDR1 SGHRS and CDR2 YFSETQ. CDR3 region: CASSGTSGRTTDTQYF. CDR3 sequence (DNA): TGCGCCAGCAGCGGGACTAGCGGGAGGACCACAGATACGCAGTATTTT.